This entry lists 5 T cell receptor beta chains sequenced from one sample in a study of T cell responses to AZD1222 COVID-19 vaccine. Sequenced by immunoSEQ multiplex PCR; TCRdb stores in-frame clones only, minus some. The sample consists of about 81,000 clones, 70% to 90% of them appearing once. The sequencing used peripheral blood, collected 28 days after the second AZD1222 dose. The receptors come from an adult who received the AZD1222 COVID-19 vaccine.

This chain joins TRBV2 and TRBJ2-7; D is perhaps TRBD1 or TRBD2 (5 bases each). V shed 10 bases and J shed 6 bases, with 16 bases lying between them. The CDR3 consists of 12 residues. Germline V gene lookup returns CDR1 SNHLY and CDR2 FYNNEI. CDR3 nucleotides: TGTGCCACTGGGACGGAACTTAGCGAGCAGTACTTC. Translation gives CATGTELSEQYF.

This chain joins TRBV28 and TRBJ1-1, with 7 bases identical to TRBD1. Germline lookup yields CDR1 MDHEN and CDR2 SYDVKM. The CDR3 is 12 amino acids. Germline trimming cut 4 bases from V and 4 bases from J; bases unmatched to any gene: 0. CDR3 nucleotides: TGTGCCAGCAGTTCAGGGGGCACTGAAGCTTTCTTT. It encodes CASSSGGTEAFF. Complete variable domain (other parts from reference TRBV28 and TRBJ1-1): DVKVTQSSRYLVKRTGEKVFLECVQDMDHENMFWYRQDPGLGLRLIYFSYDVKMKEKGDIPEGYSVSREKKERFSLILESASTNQTSMYLCASSSGGTEAFFGQGTRLTVV.

This chain connects TRBV9 to TRBJ1-3, with D hard to call. This CDR3 is built from 14 residues. The germline V gene has CDR1 SGDLS and CDR2 YYNGEE. Between the trimmed V and J ends, which lost 4 bases and 0 bases, there was a span of 8 bases. The CDR3 is CASSPRGSGNTIYF. The CDR3 bases are TGTGCCAGCAGCCCCCGCGGCTCTGGAAACACCATATATTTT.

The rearrangement uses TRBV5-1 and TRBJ2-4, with D maybe TRBD1 (6 bases). Germline CDR1 and CDR2: SGHRS and YFSETQ. V was shortened by 1 base and J by 5 bases, with 13 bases between the two germline ends. The CDR3 runs to 15 residues. The CDR3 region has the DNA TGCGCCAGCAGCTTGCCTTGGGGGCTCGAAAACATTCAGTACTTC. Its translation: CASSLPWGLENIQYF.

This clone was counted a single time. The chain combines TRBV5-1 with TRBJ1-1; 7 nucleotides line up with TRBD1. V was pared by 5 bases and J by 3 bases, with 10 bases of the junction left unmatched. Germline CDR1 reads SGHRS; CDR2 reads YFSETQ. The CDR3 is 15 amino acids. The CDR3 DNA sequence: TGCGCCAGCAGTCCCGTCGGAGGGGGCTACACTGAAGCTTTCTTT. The encoded protein is CASSPVGGGYTEAFF.